The clone carrying this T cell receptor beta chain was observed a handful of times. Its cognate antigen is unknown. Unique molecular identifiers (one per individual cDNA molecule) were attached. TCRdb fed the 5' RACE reads into MiXCR, producing one record per CDR3 protein. The sample records around 80,000 distinct CDR3 sequences, roughly 13% being singletons. The data originate from a study of early T cells in non-severe SARS-CoV-2 infection. Study-wide context: Sequencing of unsorted whole blood was done on bulk RNA, leaving chains unpaired.

Study results and caveats: Private and CD4 specificities were missed by VDJdb matching, skewed to anti-spike CD8.

This CDR3 is built from 12 residues. The V gene's germline CDR1 is MGHDK and CDR2 SYGVNS. The V gene lost 5 bases and the J gene lost 6 bases, with 11 bases spanning the gap. Sequences were obtained from whole blood. The clonotype was recovered from an adult who was a healthcare worker with PCR-confirmed SARS-CoV-2 infection or an uninfected control (not recorded which). This rearrangement joins TRBV25-1 to TRBJ2-7, with D hard to call. CDR3 sequence (DNA): TGTGCCAGCAGTTCCTATAACAGCGAGCAGTACTTC. Its translation is CASSSYNSEQYF.